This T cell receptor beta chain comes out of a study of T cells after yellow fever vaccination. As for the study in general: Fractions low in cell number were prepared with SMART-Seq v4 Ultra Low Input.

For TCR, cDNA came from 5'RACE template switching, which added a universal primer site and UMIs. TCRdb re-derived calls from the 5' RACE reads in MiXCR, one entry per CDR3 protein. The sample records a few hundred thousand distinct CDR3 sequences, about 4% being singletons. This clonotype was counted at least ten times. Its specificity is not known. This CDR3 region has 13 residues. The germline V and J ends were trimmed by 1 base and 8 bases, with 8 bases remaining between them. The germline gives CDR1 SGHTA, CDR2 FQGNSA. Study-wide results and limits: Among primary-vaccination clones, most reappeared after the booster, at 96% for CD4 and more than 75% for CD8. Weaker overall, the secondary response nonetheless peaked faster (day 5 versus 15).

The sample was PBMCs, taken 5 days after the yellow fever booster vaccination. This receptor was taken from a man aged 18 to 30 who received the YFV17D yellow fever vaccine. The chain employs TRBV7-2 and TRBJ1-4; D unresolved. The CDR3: CASSLGRGEKLFF. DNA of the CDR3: TGTGCCAGCAGCTTAGGCCGGGGAGAAAAACTGTTTTTT.